A single TCR beta chain is shown here with its context. This sample is part of a study of blood T cell repertoires in COVID-19. Whole-study context: PBMCs, B-cell-depleted T cells, or T cells provided the cDNA or gDNA that made up the material.

CDR3 length: 12 residues. Trimming took off 7 bases at V and 5 bases at J, with 15 bases between the two ends. Germline V gene data show CDR1 as SQVTM and CDR2 as ANQGSEA. Profiling relied on immunoSEQ multiplex PCR, and the TCRdb table lists in-frame clones only, not all of them. The sample lists 180,000 or so clones; over 80% were seen once. The source is a woman in her fifties or sixties who had recovered from COVID-19. Source material: PBMCs or T cells enriched from blood (not recorded which). The chain has TRBV29-1 and TRBJ2-7; D might be TRBD1 (6 bases). Here the CDR3 reads CSAWGKGDEQYF. CDR3 nucleotides: TGCAGCGCTTGGGGTAAGGGGGACGAGCAGTACTTC.